This TCR beta chain is from a study of CD8 T cells in ankylosing spondylitis. This CDR3 contains 17 residues. Germline CDR1 reads DFQATT; CDR2 reads SNEGSKA (reference sequence). V lost 4 bases and J lost 12, with 34 bases in between. Scientists made TCR beta libraries using quantitative 5'-RACE with molecular barcodes. TCRdb fed the 5' RACE reads into MiXCR, producing one record per CDR3 protein. Altogether around 890,000 distinct CDR3 sequences are present, about an eighth being singletons, with the ten largest covering 0.51%. Study results and caveats: Seven or eight highly homologous variants formed a TCR beta motif that appeared characteristic of ankylosing spondylitis blood.

Of note for this clonotype: No antigen is known for it.

Sequenced sample: blood, either unsorted or a sorted T cell fraction (not recorded which). V gene TRBV20-1 combines with J gene TRBJ2-7; tentative D call: TRBD2 (6 bases). The TCR sequence derives from a male donor with ankylosing spondylitis. The CDR3 loop reads CSAKGLSLTREAPGLYF. For the CDR3, the DNA is TGCAGTGCTAAGGGCCTCTCACTGACGAGGGAGGCGCCTGGGCTGTACTTC.